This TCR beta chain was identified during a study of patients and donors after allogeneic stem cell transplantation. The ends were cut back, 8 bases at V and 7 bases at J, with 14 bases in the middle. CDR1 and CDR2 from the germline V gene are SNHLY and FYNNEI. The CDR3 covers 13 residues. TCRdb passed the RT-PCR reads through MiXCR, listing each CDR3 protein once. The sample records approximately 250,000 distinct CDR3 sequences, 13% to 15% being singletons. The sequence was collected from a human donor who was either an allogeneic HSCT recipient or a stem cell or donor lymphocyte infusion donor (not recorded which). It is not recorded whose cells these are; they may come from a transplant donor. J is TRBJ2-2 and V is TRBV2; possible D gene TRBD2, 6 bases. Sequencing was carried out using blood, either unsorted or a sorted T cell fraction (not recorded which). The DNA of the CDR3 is TGTGCCAGCTTACGGGAGAGGGGCGGGGAGCTGTTTTTT. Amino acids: CASLRERGGELFF.